This is a list of T cell receptor beta chains from one sample in a study of T cell responses to AZD1222 COVID-19 vaccine. TCRdb keeps only in-frame clones here, not all; method: immunoSEQ multiplex PCR. The repertoire holds more than 95,000 clones, with more than 85% as singletons. Specimen: peripheral blood, collected on day 0 of AZD1222 vaccination. All receptors come from an adult in good health. Both conserved end residues are trimmed from each CDR3.

j_call	v_call	cdr3_length	cdr3_aa
TRBJ2-7	TRBV3-1/TRBV3-2	13	ASTPSVGTGDEQY
TRBJ2-7	TRBV5-1	14	ASRTHHDRVSYEQY
TRBJ2-1	TRBV11-3	13	ASSAVLAGYNEQF
TRBJ2-1	TRBV6-5	9	ASSSTNEQF
TRBJ1-2	TRBV19	12	ASSTRDNSYGYT
TRBJ2-1	TRBV3-1/TRBV3-2	14	ASSPPSSGKRGEQF
TRBJ1-1	TRBV9	11	ASSPWGQAVAF
TRBJ2-3	TRBV6-5	11	ASTGTAADTQY
TRBJ1-6	TRBV4-1	10	ASSQAQSPLH
TRBJ1-2	TRBV10-3	15	AIVGESGRAGSYGYT
TRBJ2-5	TRBV24-1	9	ATSDSETQY
TRBJ2-7	TRBV6-5	13	ASSPLSGGSYEQY
TRBJ2-5	TRBV7-7	12	ASSLGGGPDSQY
TRBJ2-7	TRBV5-4	13	ASSSAGSGSYEQY
TRBJ2-2	TRBV19	13	ASSIGLPSSGELF
TRBJ2-5	TRBV7-3	11	ASSSTRGETQY
TRBJ2-3	TRBV28	11	ASIDRKVQVQY
TRBJ1-1	TRBV12-3/TRBV12-4	11	ASSLVGDTEAF
TRBJ2-4	TRBV9	14	ASSQTDFLAKNIQY
TRBJ1-2	TRBV27	11	ASTGQDLVGYT
TRBJ2-7	TRBV2	9	ASRLNYEQY
TRBJ2-2	TRBV19	14	ASRRARDAGSGELF
TRBJ2-1	TRBV15	11	ATSSRTDNEQF
TRBJ1-2	TRBV27	11	ASRIGTEYGYT
TRBJ1-2	TRBV9	12	ASSPAITNYGYT
TRBJ1-2	TRBV27	11	ASSEGRGYGYT
TRBJ2-7	TRBV5-6	11	ASRNNREAEQY
TRBJ1-2	TRBV7-9	11	ATSQGTNYGYT
TRBJ2-7	TRBV4-1	13	ASSLLTRSGYEQY
TRBJ1-1	TRBV29-1	11	SVVGGRDTEAF
TRBJ2-3	TRBV10-3	16	AISEFPPSGGFADTQY
TRBJ1-1	TRBV28	14	ASSFGSRGVGTEAF
TRBJ1-5	TRBV19	11	ASTEGARQPQH
TRBJ1-4	TRBV10-3	12	AISGTGVGEKLF
TRBJ2-3	TRBV5-4	11	ASSLPSADTQY
TRBJ2-1	TRBV9	13	ASSAAGVAYNEQF
TRBJ1-1	TRBV2	11	ASSADSYPEAF
TRBJ1-5	TRBV27	11	ASSWGDNQPQH
TRBJ1-2	TRBV24-1	13	ATSDARGGAYGYT
TRBJ2-1	TRBV19	13	ASSTAGSPLSEQF
TRBJ2-7	TRBV6-1	14	ASSEASGRFSYEQY
TRBJ1-2	TRBV30	10	AWSVRAEKNT
TRBJ2-3	TRBV6-4	11	ASSEKATDTQY
TRBJ2-7	TRBV9	14	ASSVGGAGSHYEQY